The table lists the clone carrying this TCR beta chain with a few counts. The germline V and J ends were trimmed by 1 base and 0 bases, with 12 bases remaining between them. The CDR3 is 15 amino acids. Germline values: CDR1 DFQATT, CDR2 SNEGSKA (reference sequence). Together with a sample-barcoded 5' primer, a J-beta primer mix was included in a second PCR lasting roughly 6 to 12 cycles. Using its own MiXCR run on the 5' RACE reads, TCRdb lists one record per CDR3 protein. The sample holds about 780,000 distinct CDR3 sequences, around 24% seen once. This record comes from a study of blood T cells in healthy people across ages. The data were also submitted as part of a second study, on T cells of mothers and their children.

The chain couples TRBV20-1 to TRBJ2-5; no clear D gene. This TCR derives from a boy between 10 and 17 years old in good health. Sequencing was done on a sample of blood. CDR3 sequence: CSARATRIYQETQYF. CDR3 coding DNA: TGCAGTGCTAGAGCCACCCGGATCTACCAAGAGACCCAGTACTTC.